Each of the 32 T cell receptor beta chains below was sequenced from the same sample in a study of blood T cell repertoires in COVID-19 (dated by TCRdb to the early 2020s). Receptor amplification or capture employed the immunoSEQ multiplex PCR assay. What TCRdb holds here is the immuneACCESS table cut down to in-frame rearrangements. Part of the clones is not present; checked against another copy, under half of the missing clones reflect an unresolved V gene, and the others are unexplained. Present in this sample are roughly 97,000 clones, about 88% of which were seen just once. The top ten clones comprise 4.5% to 6% of the sample. Sequencing was done on a sample of peripheral blood. These receptor sequences come from a human donor in a cohort sampled during active COVID-19.

This rearrangement joins TRBV28 to TRBJ1-5, with 12 bases lining up with TRBD1. The CDR3 totals 16 residues. CDR1 is MDHEN, CDR2 SYDVKM, per germline. V dropped 7 bases and J dropped 6; count of bases not matched to a gene: 10. In DNA, the CDR3 is TGTGCCAGCATCCCAACCGGGACAGGGGGCTTTCAGCCCCAGCATTTT. Translation gives CASIPTGTGGFQPQHF.

The chain couples TRBV4-3 to TRBJ1-2; 7 bases align to TRBD1. With 1 base clipped from V and 2 bases from J, the junction kept 7 bases outside the gene matches. Germline CDR1 reads LGHNA; CDR2 reads YSLEER. The CDR3 has 16 amino acids. The CDR3 loop is CASSQVRGQENYGYTF. DNA of the CDR3: TGCGCCAGCAGCCAAGTCCGCGGACAGGAAAACTATGGCTACACCTTC.

The chain uses TRBV2 and TRBJ2-7, with D perhaps matching TRBD2 (5 bases). The CDR3 is 13 residues long. Trimming took 6 bases from V and 5 from J, leaving 14 bases between them. Germline assignment: CDR1 SNHLY and CDR2 FYNNEI. The CDR3 sequence: CASSVDSVDEQYF. The DNA for the CDR3 is TGTGCCAGCAGCGTGGACTCAGTGGACGAGCAGTACTTC.

V and J are TRBV4-1 and TRBJ2-7; the D gene is possibly TRBD1 (5 bases). With 4 bases removed from V and 2 bases from J, the gap between germline ends came to 12 bases. The germline V gene has CDR1 MGHRA and CDR2 YSYEKL. The CDR3 has 14 amino acids. The CDR3 DNA is TGCGCCAGCAGCCCCGATGACAGCGCCTACGAGCAGTACTTC. Translation gives CASSPDDSAYEQYF.

This clone was detected only once. The genes are TRBV9 and TRBJ1-3; D is unclear. Germline values: CDR1 SGDLS, CDR2 YYNGEE. V lost 3 bases and J 2 bases, leaving 12 bases between the germline ends. The CDR3 spans 15 residues. The CDR3 bases are TGTGCCAGCAGCGCCGGAGCTGTAGCTGGAAACACCATATATTTT. This encodes CASSAGAVAGNTIYF.

The chain carries TRBV20-1 and TRBJ1-2; D might be TRBD1 (5 bases). V was pared by 3 bases and J by 4 bases, with 6 bases between. CDR3 length: 11 amino acids. CDR1 is DFQATT, CDR2 SNEGSKA, per germline (reference sequence). CDR3 loop: CSASQGYGYTF. The DNA for the CDR3 is TGCAGTGCTAGTCAGGGCTATGGCTACACCTTC.

The rearrangement uses TRBV19 and TRBJ1-1, with 7 bases identical to TRBD1. The CDR3 covers 16 residues. The germline V gene has CDR1 LNHDA and CDR2 SQIVND (reference sequence). Losses at the gene ends were 1 base for V and 0 bases for J; bases not matched to a gene: 5. CDR3 DNA sequence: TGTGCCAGTAGTATAGTGAACAGGGGAGTGAACACTGAAGCTTTCTTT. Amino acids: CASSIVNRGVNTEAFF.

The CDR3 region has the DNA TGTGCCAGCAGTTTATCCCCGATGTTTAGGGGTTACGAGCAGTACTTC. This codes for CASSLSPMFRGYEQYF. The chain links TRBV28 to TRBJ2-7, with D possibly TRBD1 on 5 matching bases. The germline V and J ends were trimmed by 1 base and 4 bases, with 17 bases remaining between them. The CDR3 runs to 16 residues. The germline CDR1 and CDR2 sequences are MDHEN and SYDVKM.

The V call is TRBV7-9, the J call TRBJ2-5; TRBD2 is a possible D gene (6 bases). Germline-derived CDR1 and CDR2 are SEHNR and FQNEAQ (reference sequence). The CDR3 extends over 14 amino acids. V was trimmed by 5 bases and J by 2 bases, leaving 12 bases between them. CDR3 DNA: TGTGCCAGCAGCCCTATGGCGGGACAAGAGACCCAGTACTTC. Translation gives CASSPMAGQETQYF.

The V call is TRBV10-3, the J call TRBJ2-3; TRBD2 might be the D (5 bases). V was cut by 6 bases and J by 2 bases, with 9 bases left in between. The germline V gene has CDR1 ENHRY and CDR2 SYGVKD. The CDR3 is 13 amino acids. CDR3 sequence (DNA): TGTGCCATCAGCAATGGACTCACAGATACGCAGTATTTT. Translated: CAISNGLTDTQYF.

The chain recombines TRBV19 with TRBJ2-5; D is uncertain. The CDR3 sequence is 10 residues long. Germline V gene lookup returns CDR1 LNHDA and CDR2 SQIVND (reference sequence). The ends were cut back, 7 bases at V and 4 bases at J, with 4 bases in the middle. CDR3 DNA: TGTGCCAGTACCCGAGAGACCCAGTACTTC. Protein product: CASTRETQYF.

The rearrangement links TRBV5-6 to TRBJ2-5; a weak D match, TRBD2 (6 bases). The CDR3 length is 15 residues. Germline V gene data show CDR1 as SGHDT and CDR2 as YYEEEE. Trimming cost V 0 bases and J 5 bases, with 14 bases left between them. The CDR3 DNA sequence: TGTGCCAGCAGCTTGGCCCGTCAGGCGGGGGAGACCCAGTACTTC. This codes for CASSLARQAGETQYF.

The CDR3 reads CASSPSGGEDTQYF. CDR3 coding DNA: TGTGCCAGCAGCCCCAGCGGGGGGGAGGATACGCAGTATTTT. J is TRBJ2-3 and V is TRBV3-1 (or the pseudogene TRBV3-2), with 10 bases matching TRBD2. There are 14 residues in the CDR3. Germline CDR1 is LGHDT and CDR2 is YNNKEL (reference sequence). V gave up 4 bases and J gave up 6 bases; unmatched junction bases: 4.

The rearrangement uses TRBV2 and TRBJ1-3; 8 positions agree with TRBD1. The CDR3 spans 16 residues. Germline values: CDR1 SNHLY, CDR2 FYNNEI. V was clipped by 6 bases and J by 0 bases; unmatched bases: 7. The CDR3 protein is CASSLGTGVSGNTIYF. The CDR3 region has the DNA TGTGCCAGCAGCTTGGGGACAGGCGTCTCTGGAAACACCATATATTTT. Full variable domain (remainder filled in from reference TRBV2 and TRBJ1-3): EPEVTQTPSHQVTQMGQEVILRCVPISNHLYFYWYRQILGQKVEFLVSFYNNEISEKSEIFDDQFSVERPDGSNFTLKIRSTKLEDSAMYFCASSLGTGVSGNTIYFGEGSWLTVV.

The chain recombines TRBV10-3 with TRBJ2-3; tentatively, D is TRBD1 (5 bases). The germline V gene encodes CDR1 ENHRY and CDR2 SYGVKD. CDR3 size: 15 residues. The V and J ends lost 4 bases and 0 bases respectively, with 11 bases between them. The CDR3 spells CAISGGRESTDTQYF. The CDR3 DNA reads as TGTGCCATCAGTGGGGGCAGGGAAAGCACAGATACGCAGTATTTT.

The V and J genes are TRBV29-1 and TRBJ2-6; 7 bases align to TRBD2. The germline V gene encodes CDR1 SQVTM and CDR2 ANQGSEA. V trimming: 4 bases; J trimming: 2 bases; junction bases outside the gene matches: 5. The CDR3 has 15 residues. CDR3 coding DNA: TGCAGCGTTGGGCTTGCGGGAGCTGGGGCCAACGTCCTGACTTTC. Translated, it gives CSVGLAGAGANVLTF.

This clone was found a few times. The J gene is TRBJ1-2, the V gene TRBV6-6, with D possibly matching TRBD1 (5 bases). CDR1 is MNHNY and CDR2 is SVGAGI in the germline V gene (reference sequence). V was shortened by 6 bases and J by 0 bases, with 11 bases between the two germline ends. This CDR3 spans 14 amino acids. This CDR3 reads CASRRDGANYGYTF. The DNA for the CDR3 is TGTGCCAGCAGGCGGGACGGGGCTAACTATGGCTACACCTTC.

There are a few counts of this clone. The CDR3 region is CASRAGDREDYGYTF. The CDR3 DNA reads as TGTGCCAGCAGAGCAGGGGACAGGGAGGACTATGGCTACACCTTC. V usage is TRBV2 and J usage is TRBJ1-2, with 9 bases that match TRBD1. The CDR3 contains 15 residues. With 6 bases clipped from V and 3 bases from J, the junction kept 8 bases outside the gene matches. Germline V CDR1 and CDR2: SNHLY, FYNNEI.

This chain links TRBV7-2 with TRBJ2-3, with D uncertain. The germline CDR1 and CDR2 sequences are SGHTA and FQGNSA. Trimming removed 4 bases from V and 1 base from J, with 9 bases in between. The length of the CDR3 is 14 residues. The CDR3, as DNA: TGTGCCAGCAGCTCCAGTGGCCGCACAGATACGCAGTATTTT. Protein product: CASSSSGRTDTQYF. The full variable domain, its missing parts supplied by reference TRBV7-2 and TRBJ2-3, is GAGVSQSPSNKVTEKGKDVELRCDPISGHTALYWYRQSLGQGLEFLIYFQGNSAPDKSGLPSDRFSAERTGGSVSTLTIQRTQQEDSAVYLCASSSSGRTDTQYFGPGTRLTVL.

The rearrangement joins TRBV28 to TRBJ1-4; D possibly corresponds to TRBD1 (6 bases). Trimming shortened V by 6 bases and J by 4 bases, and 12 bases separated the two germline ends. Per the germline V gene, CDR1 is MDHEN and CDR2 is SYDVKM. This CDR3 comprises 14 residues. The CDR3 coding sequence is TGTGCCAGCAGACCGGACAGATATAATGAAAAACTGTTTTTT. The encoded protein is CASRPDRYNEKLFF.

This chain links TRBV28 with TRBJ2-7, with D possibly TRBD2 on 5 matching bases. Trimming cost V 3 bases and J 4 bases, with 13 bases left between them. Germline V gives CDR1 MDHEN, CDR2 SYDVKM. CDR3 length equals 14 residues. The CDR3, as DNA: TGTGCCAGCAGTTTCGGGGATAGGGCATACGAGCAGTACTTC. This translates into CASSFGDRAYEQYF.

V is TRBV19 and J is TRBJ2-7, with D possibly matching TRBD1 (5 bases). The CDR3 runs to 14 residues. Between the trimmed V and J ends, which lost 5 bases and 0 bases, there was a span of 11 bases. The germline gives CDR1 LNHDA, CDR2 SQIVND (reference sequence). The CDR3 loop reads CASSQATASYEQYF. The CDR3 nucleotides read TGTGCCAGTAGTCAGGCGACAGCCTCCTACGAGCAGTACTTC.

The V call is TRBV28, the J call TRBJ1-1; D is unresolved. V was shortened by 5 bases and J by 4 bases, with 20 bases between the two germline ends. CDR1 and CDR2 (germline): MDHEN, SYDVKM. The CDR3 has 16 amino acids. For the CDR3, the DNA is TGTGCCAGCAGTCCCCTGGTGTTCGGCAGAGGCACTGAAGCTTTCTTT. Translated: CASSPLVFGRGTEAFF.

This chain joins TRBV13 and TRBJ1-3; D is perhaps TRBD1 (6 bases). CDR1 and CDR2 (germline): PRHDT, FYEKMQ (reference sequence). The length of the CDR3 is 19 residues. Trimming pared 5 bases from V and 4 bases from J, leaving 27 bases between. The CDR3 protein is CASSPPFTRRGAKGNTIYF. The CDR3 DNA follows: TGTGCCAGCAGCCCACCGTTCACCCGTCGGGGGGCGAAAGGAAACACCATATATTTT.

The V call is TRBV28, the J call TRBJ2-3; TRBD1 matches at 8 bases. Germline CDR1 and CDR2: MDHEN and SYDVKM. This CDR3 comprises 16 residues. Trimming cost V 7 bases and J 10 bases; bases outside gene matches: 19. CDR3 coding DNA: TGTGCCAGCACTTCGACTCTCATTACAGGGGGGCACTCGCAGTATTTT. Protein: CASTSTLITGGHSQYF.

In its sample, this clone was seen a few times. The rearrangement uses TRBV5-4 and TRBJ2-1, with unresolved D. V gave up 4 bases and J gave up 4 bases, with 9 bases separating them. The CDR3 spans 13 residues. From germline, CDR1 is SGHNT and CDR2 YYREEE (reference sequence). The DNA of the CDR3 is TGTGCCAGCAGCCCACGACTTTACAATGAGCAGTTCTTC. It codes for CASSPRLYNEQFF. Filled out from reference TRBV5-4 and TRBJ2-1, the complete variable domain reads ETGVTQSPTHLIKTRGQQVTLRCSSQSGHNTVSWYQQALGQGPQFIFQYYREEENGRGNFPPRFSGLQFPNYSSELNVNALELDDSALYLCASSPRLYNEQFFGPGTRLTVL.

This chain connects TRBV24-1 to TRBJ2-1; 8 bases agree with TRBD2. Germline V CDR1 and CDR2: KGHDR, SFDVKD. V gave up 2 bases and J gave up 2 bases; unmatched junction bases: 7. The CDR3 has 17 amino acids. The CDR3 nucleotides read TGTGCCACCAGTGATTCCACCCTCGGGAGGGCCTACAATGAGCAGTTCTTC. It translates to CATSDSTLGRAYNEQFF.

The J gene is TRBJ2-3, the V gene TRBV5-8; no clear D. V lost 4 bases, J lost 1 base, and 10 bases lay in between. The CDR3 consists of 14 residues. Germline assignment: CDR1 SGHTS and CDR2 YDEGEE. The CDR3 DNA reads as TGTGCCAGCAGCCTGGGTCTCGGCACAGATACGCAGTATTTT. Its translation is CASSLGLGTDTQYF.

The chain couples TRBV3-1 (or the pseudogene TRBV3-2) to TRBJ2-7; D perhaps matches TRBD1 (5 bases). From germline, CDR1 is LGHDT and CDR2 YNNKEL (reference sequence). This CDR3 contains 13 residues. The germline V and J ends were trimmed by 5 bases and 3 bases, with 11 bases remaining between them. Written as DNA, the CDR3 is TGTGCCAGCAGCAGACCCCAGGGCTACGAGCAGTACTTC. Protein product: CASSRPQGYEQYF.

The chain uses TRBV29-1 and TRBJ2-5; 13 bases match TRBD2. CDR1 SQVTM and CDR2 ANQGSEA come from the germline V gene. With 4 bases clipped from V and 1 base from J, the junction kept 3 bases outside the gene matches. The length of the CDR3 is 15 residues. The CDR3, as DNA: TGCAGCGTTGGGGGGACTAGCGGGACCCAAGAGACCCAGTACTTC. It specifies CSVGGTSGTQETQYF.

This rearrangement joins TRBV28 to TRBJ2-7; 8 bases are shared with TRBD1. The V gene's germline CDR1 is MDHEN and CDR2 SYDVKM. The CDR3 is 15 residues long. With 5 bases clipped from V and 4 bases from J, the junction kept 10 bases outside the gene matches. CDR3 sequence: CASSGRDRYSYEQYF. In nucleotides, the CDR3 is TGTGCCAGCAGTGGGCGGGACAGGTACTCTTACGAGCAGTACTTC.

Remarks on this clone: An end of the junction does not agree with germline; a read error may underlie this. The chain recombines TRBV19 with TRBJ1-2; the D gene is possibly TRBD1 (5 bases). Germline values: CDR1 LNHDA, CDR2 SQIVND (reference sequence). This CDR3 comprises 11 residues. The CDR3 loop is CASSDSTTQAF. CDR3 coding DNA: TGTGCCAGTAGTGACAGTACCACTCAGGCCTTC. Based on the CDR3 plus reference TRBV19 and TRBJ1-2, the full variable domain is DGGITQSPKYLFRKEGQNVTLSCEQNLNHDAMYWYRQDPGQGLRLIYYSQIVNDFQKGDIAEGYSVSREKKESFPLTVTSAQKNPTAFYLCASSDSTTQAFGSGTRLTVV.